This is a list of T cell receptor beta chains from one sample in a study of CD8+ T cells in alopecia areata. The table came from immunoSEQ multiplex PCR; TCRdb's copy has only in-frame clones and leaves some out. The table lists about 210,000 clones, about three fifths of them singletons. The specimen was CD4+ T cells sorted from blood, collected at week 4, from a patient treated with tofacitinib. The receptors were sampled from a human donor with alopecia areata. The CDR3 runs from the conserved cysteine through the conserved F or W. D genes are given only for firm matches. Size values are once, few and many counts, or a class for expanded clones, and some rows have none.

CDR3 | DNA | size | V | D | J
CASSPGLAGNSYNEQFF | TGTGCCAGCAGCCCAGGACTAGCGGGGAACTCCTACAATGAGCAGTTCTTC | NA | TRBV5-6 | TRBD2 | TRBJ2-1
CASSEAAFGYSNQPQHF | TGTGCCAGCAGTGAAGCCGCCTTCGGATATAGCAATCAGCCCCAGCATTTT | few | TRBV6-1 | NA | TRBJ1-5
CATSNGVQETQYF | TGTGCCACCAGCAACGGAGTCCAAGAGACCCAGTACTTC | NA | TRBV15 | NA | TRBJ2-5
CASRESNSPLHF | TGTGCCAGTAGGGAGTCCAATTCACCCCTCCACTTT | NA | TRBV19 | NA | TRBJ1-6
CASSPDSYNSPLHF | TGTGCCAGCAGTCCTGACAGCTATAATTCACCCCTCCACTTT | NA | TRBV2 | NA | TRBJ1-6
CAWSVAGGQFF | TGTGCCTGGAGTGTAGCGGGGGGGCAGTTCTTC | once | TRBV30 | TRBD2 | TRBJ2-1
CASRVRAANYGYTF | TGTGCCAGCAGGGTCAGGGCCGCCAACTATGGCTACACCTTC | NA | TRBV6-1 | NA | TRBJ1-2
CASSFTSGGPQETQYF | TGTGCCAGCAGCTTCACTAGCGGGGGGCCACAAGAGACCCAGTACTTC | NA | TRBV7-8 | TRBD2 | TRBJ2-5
CASKVRTNSPLHF | TGTGCCAGCAAAGTCAGGACAAATTCACCCCTCCACTTT | NA | TRBV27 | NA | TRBJ1-6
CASSLGSVTSYEQYF | TGTGCCAGCAGCTTGGGTTCAGTGACCTCCTACGAGCAGTACTTC | many | TRBV5-6 | NA | TRBJ2-7
CSATRPSGYTF | TGCAGTGCCACCCGACCGAGTGGCTACACCTTC | NA | TRBV20-1 | NA | TRBJ1-2
CASSRDSVYGYTF | TGTGCCAGTAGCAGGGACAGCGTTTATGGCTACACCTTC | NA | TRBV19 | TRBD1 | TRBJ1-2
CASSEERGTGELFF | TGTGCCAGCAGTGAAGAACGCGGCACCGGGGAGCTGTTTTTT | NA | TRBV2 | NA | TRBJ2-2
CASSPLGMGANSPLHF | TGTGCCAGCTCACCCCTCGGGATGGGGGCCAATTCACCCCTCCACTTT | NA | TRBV18 | NA | TRBJ1-6
CASSLALDNNSPLHF | TGCGCCAGCAGCCTAGCTTTGGACAACAATTCACCCCTCCACTTT | NA | TRBV4-3 | NA | TRBJ1-6
CSVQTKNIQYF | TGCAGCGTTCAGACCAAAAACATTCAGTACTTC | few | TRBV29-1 | NA | TRBJ2-4
CSVWLRGAVGTEAFF | TGCAGCGTTTGGCTTCGGGGGGCAGTGGGCACTGAAGCTTTCTTT | once | TRBV29-1 | NA | TRBJ1-1
CAISESPNTGQPQHF | TGTGCCATCAGTGAGTCCCCAAATACCGGACAGCCCCAGCATTTT | few | TRBV10-3 | NA | TRBJ1-5
CASSVEAGRPQHF | TGTGCCAGCAGTGTTGAGGCGGGCAGGCCCCAGCATTTT | NA | TRBV2 | NA | TRBJ1-5
CAWSDTDRRQYF | TGTGCCTGGAGTGACACTGACAGGCGGCAGTACTTC | NA | TRBV30 | NA | TRBJ2-7
CASSRDSNYGYTF | TGTGCCAGCAGCCGGGACAGCAACTATGGCTACACCTTC | NA | TRBV2 | TRBD1 | TRBJ1-2
CSASDSGGTGELFF | TGCAGCGCCTCTGATAGCGGAGGCACCGGGGAGCTGTTTTTT | NA | TRBV29-1 | NA | TRBJ2-2
CASSLRRSGANVLTF | TGTGCCAGCAGCTTACGTCGCTCTGGGGCCAACGTCCTGACTTTC | NA | TRBV7-3 | NA | TRBJ2-6
CAWAKRDEQYF | TGTGCCTGGGCCAAAAGAGACGAGCAGTACTTC | NA | TRBV30 | NA | TRBJ2-7
CASSLERGYTF | TGTGCCAGCTCCCTAGAGCGTGGCTACACCTTC | NA | TRBV2 | NA | TRBJ1-2
CASSFLFEAFF | TGTGCCAGCAGTTTTCTGTTTGAAGCTTTCTTT | NA | TRBV28 | NA | TRBJ1-1
CASSARTGGNIQYF | TGTGCCAGCAGCGCCCGGACAGGGGGGAACATTCAGTACTTC | few | TRBV7-2 | TRBD1 | TRBJ2-4
CSALRDRATEAFF | TGCAGCGCCCTCCGGGACAGGGCCACTGAAGCTTTCTTT | NA | TRBV29-1 | TRBD1 | TRBJ1-1
CASRGQGHSTDTQYF | TGCGCCAGCAGAGGACAGGGCCATAGCACAGATACGCAGTATTTT | few | TRBV5-1 | TRBD1 | TRBJ2-3
CASSLDGLTDTQYF | TGCGCCAGCAGCTTAGATGGACTCACAGATACGCAGTATTTT | NA | TRBV5-1 | NA | TRBJ2-3